The 30 T cell receptor beta chains listed next were all sequenced from one sample in a study of blood T cell repertoires in COVID-19. Sequencing used immunoSEQ multiplex PCR; TCRdb keeps in-frame clones, though not all of them. The table lists roughly 410,000 clones, around 89% of them singletons. The source material was peripheral blood. Every receptor here comes from a middle-aged woman with COVID-19, enrolled during active disease.

The CDR3 region has the DNA TGTGCCAGCAGTCCGTCCTCCGTTGCAACTAATGAAAAACTGTTTTTT. This sequence encodes CASSPSSVATNEKLFF. V gene TRBV28 combines with J gene TRBJ1-4; unclear D gene. CDR3 length: 16 amino acids. The V gene lost 5 bases and the J gene lost 0 bases, with 13 bases spanning the gap. Per the germline V gene, CDR1 is MDHEN and CDR2 is SYDVKM.

The table lists this clone with a count of one. The V call is TRBV28, the J call TRBJ1-5; D ambiguous. The V end was cut by 7 bases, the J end by 5 bases, with 6 bases between. This CDR3 comprises 11 residues. The germline V gene has CDR1 MDHEN and CDR2 SYDVKM. The CDR3 nucleotides are TGTGCCAGCAATTCTCATCAGCCCCAGCATTTT. It codes for CASNSHQPQHF. Full variable domain (rest looked up from reference TRBV28 and TRBJ1-5): DVKVTQSSRYLVKRTGEKVFLECVQDMDHENMFWYRQDPGLGLRLIYFSYDVKMKEKGDIPEGYSVSREKKERFSLILESASTNQTSMYLCASNSHQPQHFGDGTRLSIL.

This clone has a handful of counts. The J gene is TRBJ2-7, the V gene TRBV2; maybe TRBD1 (6 bases). Germline-derived CDR1 and CDR2 are SNHLY and FYNNEI. Trimming took 10 bases from V and 5 from J, leaving 15 bases between them. CDR3 length: 12 residues. The CDR3: CATGRQANEQYF. CDR3 DNA sequence: TGTGCCACCGGACGACAGGCCAACGAGCAGTACTTC.

CDR3 in DNA: TGTGCCAGCAGCGTAGAACCATACGACCAAAGGACAGGGTATGAAAAACTGTTTTTT. This codes for CASSVEPYDQRTGYEKLFF. V gene TRBV9 combines with J gene TRBJ1-4; TRBD1 aligns across 8 bases. The CDR3 has 19 amino acids. The V segment lost 0 bases and the J segment 6 bases; nucleotides outside the gene matches: 16. In germline, CDR1 is SGDLS, CDR2 YYNGEE. The variable domain in full, completed from reference TRBV9 and TRBJ1-4, reads DSGVTQTPKHLITATGQRVTLRCSPRSGDLSVYWYQQSLDQGLQFLIQYYNGEERAKGNILERFSAQQFPDLHSELNLSSLELGDSALYFCASSVEPYDQRTGYEKLFFGSGTQLSVL.

V and J are TRBV3-1 (or the pseudogene TRBV3-2) and TRBJ2-1; 9 bases fit TRBD2. V lost 0 bases to trimming and J lost 0 bases; unmatched junction nucleotides: 3. This CDR3 is built from 17 residues. Germline assignment: CDR1 LGHDT and CDR2 YNNKEL (reference sequence). CDR3: CASSQEFSGSSYNEQFF. CDR3 sequence (DNA): TGTGCCAGCAGCCAAGAGTTTAGCGGGAGCTCCTACAATGAGCAGTTCTTC.

The J gene is TRBJ1-5, the V gene TRBV7-2; D perhaps matches TRBD1 (5 bases). CDR1 and CDR2 (germline): SGHTA, FQGNSA. Trimming removed 1 base from V and 6 bases from J, with 13 bases in between. This CDR3 is built from 15 residues. Here the CDR3 reads CASSLDIVGVQPQHF. DNA of the CDR3: TGTGCCAGCAGCTTAGATATCGTAGGGGTTCAGCCCCAGCATTTT.

The J gene is TRBJ1-1, the V gene TRBV4-1; D is perhaps TRBD1 (6 bases). Germline assignment: CDR1 MGHRA and CDR2 YSYEKL. The CDR3 has 11 residues. Between the trimmed V and J ends, which lost 6 bases and 10 bases, there was a span of 12 bases. The DNA for the CDR3 is TGCGCCAGCAGACACAGGGACACAGCTTTCTTT. As protein: CASRHRDTAFF.

This clone was observed a handful of times. The V and J genes are TRBV7-9 and TRBJ2-7, with TRBD2 matching 7 bases. Germline V gene data show CDR1 as SEHNR and CDR2 as FQNEAQ (reference sequence). V lost 1 base, J lost 3 bases, and 3 bases stayed unmatched. The CDR3 consists of 14 residues. CDR3 region: CASSLGWDYYEQYF. For the CDR3, the DNA is TGTGCCAGCAGCTTAGGGTGGGACTACTACGAGCAGTACTTC.

This clone occurred once. This chain joins TRBV6-5 and TRBJ2-5, with D perhaps TRBD1 (6 bases). The CDR3 totals 15 residues. Germline lookup yields CDR1 MNHEY and CDR2 SVGAGI. V was clipped by 1 base and J by 4 bases, with 13 bases between them. Written as DNA, the CDR3 is TGTGCCAGCAGTTACTTCGGTAGGGGGAGAGAGACCCAGTACTTC. Translated, it gives CASSYFGRGRETQYF.

This chain uses TRBV7-2 with TRBJ2-7; 8 bases agree with TRBD1. This CDR3 is built from 14 residues. The germline gives CDR1 SGHTA, CDR2 FQGNSA. Trimming took 4 bases from V and 0 from J; bases not matched to a gene: 2. CDR3 coding DNA: TGTGCCAGCAGCTGGACAGGGAACTCCTACGAGCAGTACTTC. The encoded protein is CASSWTGNSYEQYF. The full variable domain, rest sourced from reference TRBV7-2 and TRBJ2-7, is GAGVSQSPSNKVTEKGKDVELRCDPISGHTALYWYRQSLGQGLEFLIYFQGNSAPDKSGLPSDRFSAERTGGSVSTLTIQRTQQEDSAVYLCASSWTGNSYEQYFGPGTRLTVT.

The CDR3 region is CASSPRLSSGNTIYF. Written as DNA, the CDR3 is TGTGCCAGCTCACCGAGACTAAGCTCTGGAAACACCATATATTTT. The gene calls are TRBV18 and TRBJ1-3; D is uncertain. This CDR3 is built from 15 residues. The germline V gene has CDR1 KGHSH and CDR2 LQKENI. Trimming left V 3 bases short and J 0 bases short, with 9 bases between. The full variable domain, with the rest looked up from reference TRBV18 and TRBJ1-3, is NAGVMQNPRHLVRRRGQEARLRCSPMKGHSHVYWYRQLPEEGLKFMVYLQKENIIDESGMPKERFSAEFPKEGPSILRIQQVVRGDSAAYFCASSPRLSSGNTIYFGEGSWLTVV.

A note on this clone: Sequence at one end of the junction differs from germline and may be a read error. The V call is TRBV6-5, the J call TRBJ2-7; 10 bases align to TRBD1. CDR3 length equals 16 residues. Germline lookup yields CDR1 MNHEY and CDR2 SVGAGI. The CDR3 DNA sequence: TGTGCCGGCAGTTACCGTACTGGGACAGGGGTCTACGAGCAGTACTTC. It encodes CAGSYRTGTGVYEQYF.

This sequence joins TRBV4-2 and TRBJ1-1, with D perhaps matching TRBD1 (5 bases). This CDR3 has 17 residues. Germline V gene sequence: CDR1 LGHNA, CDR2 YNFKEQ. Trimming took off 4 bases at V and 4 bases at J, with 22 bases between the two ends. This chain's CDR3 is CASSLTLRRGSPTEAFF. CDR3 in DNA: TGTGCCAGCAGCCTCACTCTCAGAAGGGGCTCCCCCACTGAAGCTTTCTTT.

The CDR3 DNA sequence: TGTGCCAGCTCACCTTTGGGGGGACAGGGCTACAATGAGCAGTTCTTC. This gives the protein CASSPLGGQGYNEQFF. The rearrangement joins TRBV18 to TRBJ2-1, with 9 bases matching TRBD1. Germline V CDR1 and CDR2: KGHSH, LQKENI. V lost 3 bases, J lost 3 bases, and 6 bases stayed unmatched. The CDR3 has 16 amino acids.

The J gene is TRBJ1-1, the V gene TRBV12-5, with TRBD1 matching over 10 bases. With 1 base clipped from V and 4 bases from J, the junction kept 6 bases outside the gene matches. Germline V gives CDR1 LGHNT, CDR2 FRNRAP. This CDR3 comprises 16 residues. The CDR3 reads CASGLGYDRGLTEAFF. DNA for the CDR3: TGTGCTAGTGGTTTGGGATACGACAGGGGGCTCACTGAAGCTTTCTTT.

The count of this clone is one. The chain has TRBV29-1 and TRBJ2-4; D remains ambiguous. V was pared by 3 bases and J by 2 bases, with 8 bases between. Germline V gene sequence: CDR1 SQVTM, CDR2 ANQGSEA. The CDR3 has 13 residues. DNA for the CDR3: TGCAGCGTTGAGAGCGAGCCCAAAAACATTCAGTACTTC. This encodes CSVESEPKNIQYF.

CDR3 sequence (DNA): TGTGCCAGCAGCTCGGGGACAGGGGGCTCAAATGAGCAGTTCTTC. Residues: CASSSGTGGSNEQFF. This chain uses TRBV7-9 with TRBJ2-1, with TRBD1 identical over 12 bases. CDR3 size: 15 residues. From germline, CDR1 is SEHNR and CDR2 FQNEAQ (reference sequence). V dropped 4 bases and J dropped 7; count of bases not matched to a gene: 5.

The gene calls are TRBV7-2 and TRBJ2-7, with unresolved D. Germline V CDR1 and CDR2: SGHTA, FQGNSA. The ends were cut back, 4 bases at V and 2 bases at J, with 9 bases in the middle. The CDR3 is 13 residues long. The CDR3 region has the DNA TGTGCCAGCAGCTCACCTACCCCCTACGAGCAGTACTTC. Protein sequence: CASSSPTPYEQYF.

The chain carries TRBV5-1 and TRBJ2-2; TRBD2 agrees at 13 bases. This CDR3 spans 16 amino acids. Looked up from germline, CDR1 is SGHRS and CDR2 is YFSETQ. V dropped 5 bases and J dropped 6; count of bases not matched to a gene: 7. The CDR3 protein is CASSPGLAGVPGELFF. The CDR3, as DNA: TGCGCCAGCAGTCCCGGACTAGCGGGAGTCCCCGGGGAGCTGTTTTTT.

This chain uses TRBV19 with TRBJ1-6; 7 nucleotides align to TRBD1. The junction had 11 bases not matched to a gene; V was cut back by 6 bases and J by 6 bases. The V gene's germline CDR1 is LNHDA and CDR2 SQIVND (reference sequence). The CDR3 contains 16 residues. Here the CDR3 DNA reads TGTGCCAGTAGCCCGCTCCGGGACAGCCGTAATTCACCCCTCCACTTT. Protein: CASSPLRDSRNSPLHF.

V is TRBV4-1 and J is TRBJ2-2, with 8 bases aligning to TRBD2. This CDR3 is 16 amino acids long. Germline assignment: CDR1 MGHRA and CDR2 YSYEKL. Trimming removed 1 base from V and 7 bases from J; junction bases left unmatched: 8. DNA for the CDR3: TGCGCCAGCAGCCAAGTTGAGCGGGAGTTAAACGGGGAGCTGTTTTTT. This encodes CASSQVERELNGELFF.

This chain connects TRBV29-1 to TRBJ2-7; 8 bases match TRBD2. The CDR3 runs 12 residues. V was clipped by 7 bases and J by 4 bases; unmatched bases: 6. Germline V gene sequence: CDR1 SQVTM, CDR2 ANQGSEA. CDR3 amino acids: CSAVREGYEQYF. CDR3 coding DNA: TGCAGCGCAGTACGGGAGGGGTACGAGCAGTACTTC.

J is TRBJ1-4 and V is TRBV2, with 7 bases aligning to TRBD1. This CDR3 region has 15 residues. Trimming removed 6 bases from V and 1 base from J; junction bases left unmatched: 5. CDR1 and CDR2 from the germline V gene are SNHLY and FYNNEI. The DNA for the CDR3 is TGTGCCAGCAGGGGACAGAGTCTAACTAATGAAAAACTGTTTTTT. This gives the protein CASRGQSLTNEKLFF. Drawing the rest from reference TRBV2 and TRBJ1-4, the complete variable domain is EPEVTQTPSHQVTQMGQEVILRCVPISNHLYFYWYRQILGQKVEFLVSFYNNEISEKSEIFDDQFSVERPDGSNFTLKIRSTKLEDSAMYFCASRGQSLTNEKLFFGSGTQLSVL.

The chain combines TRBV5-1 with TRBJ2-5; D gene ambiguous. V was trimmed by 2 bases and J by 3 bases, leaving 8 bases between them. Germline V gives CDR1 SGHRS, CDR2 YFSETQ. CDR3 length: 13 amino acids. CDR3 DNA: TGCGCCAGCAGCTTAGCCTTAGAAGAGACCCAGTACTTC. Amino acids: CASSLALEETQYF.

The chain links TRBV7-2 to TRBJ2-5; 10 nucleotides agree with TRBD2. CDR3 length: 14 residues. V gave up 5 bases and J gave up 3 bases; unmatched junction bases: 3. Looked up from germline, CDR1 is SGHTA and CDR2 is FQGNSA. CDR3 protein: CASSASGGEETQYF. In DNA form, the CDR3 reads TGTGCCAGCAGCGCCAGCGGGGGGGAAGAGACCCAGTACTTC.

The gene calls are TRBV7-9 and TRBJ1-1; perhaps TRBD1 as D (6 bases). The CDR3 is 15 amino acids. Germline assignment: CDR1 SEHNR and CDR2 FQNEAQ (reference sequence). V was cut by 5 bases and J by 1 base, with 14 bases left in between. CDR3 coding DNA: TGTGCCAGCAGCCCTGGGAACAGGGCGAACACTGAAGCTTTCTTT. This sequence encodes CASSPGNRANTEAFF.

The chain combines TRBV6-5 with TRBJ2-1; 8 bases line up with TRBD2. Per germline, CDR1 MNHEY and CDR2 SVGAGI. With 7 bases clipped from V and 5 bases from J, the junction kept 7 bases outside the gene matches. CDR3 length equals 14 residues. In nucleotides, the CDR3 is TGTGCCAGCACCGAGCGGGAGTTCGACAATGAGCAGTTCTTC. Translated: CASTEREFDNEQFF.

The chain has TRBV7-8 and TRBJ1-1, with a possible D match to TRBD1 (5 bases). The V and J ends lost 5 bases and 0 bases respectively, with 13 bases between them. Germline loops: CDR1 SGHVS, CDR2 FQNEAQ. The CDR3 loop spans 15 amino acids. The CDR3 coding sequence is TGTGCCAGCAGCGGTCAATGGGGGGTGAACACTGAAGCTTTCTTT. Protein product: CASSGQWGVNTEAFF.

The CDR3 bases are TGTGCCAGCAGCCTCAATCCGGGGGCTGAAGCTTTCTTT. It yields the protein CASSLNPGAEAFF. The chain uses TRBV6-4 and TRBJ1-1; D may be TRBD1 (5 bases). The CDR3 contains 13 residues. From germline, CDR1 is MRHNA and CDR2 SNTAGT. The V end lost 6 bases, the J end lost 6 bases, and 14 bases lay between the germline ends.

V is TRBV27 and J is TRBJ1-5, with D uncertain. Trimming took off 9 bases at V and 5 bases at J, with 5 bases between the two ends. The CDR3 totals 10 residues. Germline CDR1 MNHEY, CDR2 SMNVEV (reference sequence). The CDR3 nucleotides are TGTGCCAGTGGGCATCAGCCCCAGCATTTT. It encodes CASGHQPQHF.